This paragraph reports one TCR beta chain. Its matching antigen is unknown. The CDR3 has 15 residues. Between the trimmed V and J ends, which lost 6 bases and 6 bases, there was a span of 15 bases. Per germline, CDR1 MNHEY and CDR2 SMNVEV (reference sequence). This record belongs to a study of T cell responses to AZD1222 COVID-19 vaccine. Study conclusions and caveats: AZD1222 recipients seropositive at baseline numbered only six or seven. Donors were mostly white British, more females; clonal diversity possibly underestimated.

TCRdb's copy holds only in-frame clones and misses some; the assay was immunoSEQ multiplex PCR. This table has fewer than 120,000 clones, around nine tenths appearing once. The source material was peripheral blood, sampled on day 0 of AZD1222 vaccination. The chain employs TRBV27 and TRBJ1-6, with D hard to call. This clonotype originated in an adult in good health. CDR3 residues: CASRPNYTGNSPLHF. CDR3 DNA: TGTGCCAGCAGGCCCAATTACACGGGTAATTCACCCCTCCACTTT.